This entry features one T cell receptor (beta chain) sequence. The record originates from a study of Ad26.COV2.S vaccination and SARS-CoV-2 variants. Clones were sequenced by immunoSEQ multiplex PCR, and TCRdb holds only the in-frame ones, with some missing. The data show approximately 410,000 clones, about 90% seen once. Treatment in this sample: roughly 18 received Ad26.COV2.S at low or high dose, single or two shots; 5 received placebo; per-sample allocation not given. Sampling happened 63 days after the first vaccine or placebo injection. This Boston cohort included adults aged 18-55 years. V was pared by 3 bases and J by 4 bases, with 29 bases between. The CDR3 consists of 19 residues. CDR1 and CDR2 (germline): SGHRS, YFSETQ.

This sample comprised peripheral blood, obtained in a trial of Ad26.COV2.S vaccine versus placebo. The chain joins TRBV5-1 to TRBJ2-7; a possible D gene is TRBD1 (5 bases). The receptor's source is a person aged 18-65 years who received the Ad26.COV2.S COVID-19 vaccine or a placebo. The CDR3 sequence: CASSSGYIDSEKLSYEQYF. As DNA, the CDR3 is TGCGCCAGCAGCTCGGGCTACATTGACAGTGAGAAGCTATCATACGAGCAGTACTTC.